The following is a T cell receptor (beta chain) sequence with its context. No antigen is known for it. This sample was included in a study of shared clonotypes between healthy human individuals. The CDR3 loop spans 14 amino acids. J gave up 7 bases and V 0 bases, and 5 bases lay outside the gene matches. Germline V gene sequence: CDR1 ENHRY, CDR2 SYGVKD. Overall study results and limits: As a rule, naive subsets had a larger estimated richness than memory subsets.

Naive CD8 populations comprised CD45RO-negative cells positively selected for CCR7, excluding terminally differentiated effector memory CD45RA+ cells. Some clones are missing from TCRdb's copy, which holds only in-frame ones; the method was immunoSEQ multiplex PCR. Of about 2.2 million clones listed, roughly 91% are singletons. The genes are TRBV10-3 and TRBJ2-7; TRBD1 agrees at 8 bases. Sequencing used naive CD8+ T cells from PBMCs. The receptor was isolated from a man between 18 and 35 years old in good health. Some clones in this sample may be carry-over from other donors' samples. The CDR3 DNA follows: TGTGCCATCAGTGAGTCGGGGACAGGCAAGGAGCAGTACTTC. Its protein is CAISESGTGKEQYF.